This TCR beta chain was recovered during a study of neurological immune-mediated disorders. For the study at large: Relapsing-remitting forms accounted for 31 of the 34 multiple sclerosis patients and secondary progressive forms for 3. Study-level points and caveats: Subjects shared no identical expanded-clone CDR3 amino acid sequences, suggesting private TCR-beta repertoires in all groups.

Each TCR transcript was tagged with a 10-nucleotide random UMI during 5'RACE. Every sequencing run generated over 170 million TCR-beta sequences from 15-18 subjects. MiXCR was run by TCRdb on the 5' RACE reads, yielding one entry per CDR3 protein. The sample gives more than 45,000 distinct CDR3 sequences, 3% to 3.5% of which show up once; about 6% is in the top ten. This clonotype was counted many times. As yet, its antigen is unknown. J was trimmed by 8 bases and V by 6 bases; bases with no gene match: 9. The germline gives CDR1 MGHDK, CDR2 SYGVNS. The CDR3 runs 14 residues. The chain recombines TRBV25-1 with TRBJ1-2, with 10 bases that match TRBD1. This sequence originates from a man in his forties with multiple sclerosis. Sequenced: PBMCs. This CDR3 is CASSRTGTGDGYTF. For the CDR3, the DNA is TGTGCCAGCAGCCGGACCGGGACAGGGGACGGCTACACCTTC.